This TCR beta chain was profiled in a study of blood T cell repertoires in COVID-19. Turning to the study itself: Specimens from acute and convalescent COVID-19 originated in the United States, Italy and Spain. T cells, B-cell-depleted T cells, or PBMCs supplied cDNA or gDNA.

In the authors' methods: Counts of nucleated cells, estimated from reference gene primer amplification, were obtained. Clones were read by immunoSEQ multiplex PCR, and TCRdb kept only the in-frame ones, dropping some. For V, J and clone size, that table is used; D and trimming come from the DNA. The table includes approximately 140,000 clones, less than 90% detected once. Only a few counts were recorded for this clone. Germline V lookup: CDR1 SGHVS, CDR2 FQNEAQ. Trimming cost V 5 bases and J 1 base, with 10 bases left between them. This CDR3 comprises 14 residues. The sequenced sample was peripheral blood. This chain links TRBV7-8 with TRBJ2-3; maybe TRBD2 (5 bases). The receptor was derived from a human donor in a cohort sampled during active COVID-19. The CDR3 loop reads CASSVDGGTDTQYF. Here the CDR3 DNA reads TGTGCCAGCAGCGTGGACGGGGGCACAGATACGCAGTATTTT.